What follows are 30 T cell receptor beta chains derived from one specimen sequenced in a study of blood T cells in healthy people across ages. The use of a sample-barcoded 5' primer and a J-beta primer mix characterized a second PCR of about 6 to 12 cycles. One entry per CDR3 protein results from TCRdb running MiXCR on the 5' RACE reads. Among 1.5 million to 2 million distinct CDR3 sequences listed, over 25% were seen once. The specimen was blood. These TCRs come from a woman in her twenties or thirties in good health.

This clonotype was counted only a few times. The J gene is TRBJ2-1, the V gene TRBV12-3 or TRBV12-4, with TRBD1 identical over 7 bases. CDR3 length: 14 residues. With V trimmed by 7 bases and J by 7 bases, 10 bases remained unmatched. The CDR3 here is CASKEAGGTNEQFF. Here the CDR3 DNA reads TGTGCCAGCAAAGAGGCAGGGGGAACGAATGAGCAGTTCTTC.

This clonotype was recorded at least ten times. The CDR3 DNA follows: TGTGCCAGCAGTTGGAGCGGGGGACTGTCCTACGAGCAGTACTTC. Amino acid sequence: CASSWSGGLSYEQYF. The genes are TRBV28 and TRBJ2-7, with 8 bases matching TRBD2. The CDR3 is 15 residues long. The V and J ends lost 4 bases and 1 base, in that order; junction bases with no gene match: 6. In germline, CDR1 is MDHEN, CDR2 SYDVKM.

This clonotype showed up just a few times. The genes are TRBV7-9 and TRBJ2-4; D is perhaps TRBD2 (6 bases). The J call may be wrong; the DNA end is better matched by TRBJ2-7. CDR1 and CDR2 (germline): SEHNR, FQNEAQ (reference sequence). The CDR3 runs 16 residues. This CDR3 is CASSNPTGGRTCEQYF. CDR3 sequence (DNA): TGTGCCAGCAGCAACCCCACCGGGGGAAGAACCTGCGAGCAGTACTTC.

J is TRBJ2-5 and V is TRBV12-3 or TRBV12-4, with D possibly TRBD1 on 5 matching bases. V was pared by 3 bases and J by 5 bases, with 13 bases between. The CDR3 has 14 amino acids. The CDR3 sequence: CASSFQGTRETQYF. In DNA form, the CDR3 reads TGTGCCAGCAGTTTTCAGGGAACGAGGGAGACCCAGTACTTC.

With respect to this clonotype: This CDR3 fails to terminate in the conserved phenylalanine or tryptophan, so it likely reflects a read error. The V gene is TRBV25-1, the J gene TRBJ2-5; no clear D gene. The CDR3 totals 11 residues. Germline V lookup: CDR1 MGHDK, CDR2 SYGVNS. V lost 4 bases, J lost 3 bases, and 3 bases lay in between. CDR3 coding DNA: TGTGCCAGCAGTGTGGAAGAGACCCAGTACTGC. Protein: CASSVEETQYC.

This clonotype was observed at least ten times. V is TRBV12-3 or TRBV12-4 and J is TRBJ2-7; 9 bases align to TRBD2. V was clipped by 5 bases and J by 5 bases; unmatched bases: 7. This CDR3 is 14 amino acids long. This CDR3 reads CASSPLAGANEQYF. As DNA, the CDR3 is TGTGCCAGCAGTCCACTAGCGGGTGCTAACGAGCAGTACTTC.

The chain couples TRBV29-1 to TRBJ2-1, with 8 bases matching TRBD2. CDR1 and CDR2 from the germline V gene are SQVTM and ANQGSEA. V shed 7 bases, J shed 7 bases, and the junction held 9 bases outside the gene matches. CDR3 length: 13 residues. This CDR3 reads CSGGAGVLNEQFF. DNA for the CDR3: TGCAGCGGGGGAGCGGGAGTCTTAAATGAGCAGTTCTTC.

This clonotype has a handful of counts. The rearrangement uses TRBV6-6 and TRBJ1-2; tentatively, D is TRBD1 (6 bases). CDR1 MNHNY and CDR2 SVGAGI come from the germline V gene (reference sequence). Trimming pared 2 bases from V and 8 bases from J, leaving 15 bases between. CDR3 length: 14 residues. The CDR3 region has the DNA TGTGCCAGCAGTTACACGGACAGAACGGGCGGCTACACCTTC. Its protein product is CASSYTDRTGGYTF.

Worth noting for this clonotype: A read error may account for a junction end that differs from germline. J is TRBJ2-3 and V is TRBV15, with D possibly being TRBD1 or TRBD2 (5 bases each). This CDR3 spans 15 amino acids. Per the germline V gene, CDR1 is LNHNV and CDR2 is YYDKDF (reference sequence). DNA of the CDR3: TGTGCCACGGGGGATTGGGGCTCGGCCACAGATACGCTGTATTTT. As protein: CATGDWGSATDTLYF.

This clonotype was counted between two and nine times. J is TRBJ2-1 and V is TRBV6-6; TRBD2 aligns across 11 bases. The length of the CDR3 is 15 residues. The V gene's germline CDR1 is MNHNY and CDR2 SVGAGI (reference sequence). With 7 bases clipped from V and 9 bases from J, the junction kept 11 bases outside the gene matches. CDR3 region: CASKTSGGDLSEQFF. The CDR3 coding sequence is TGTGCCAGCAAAACTAGCGGGGGCGATCTGAGTGAGCAGTTCTTC.

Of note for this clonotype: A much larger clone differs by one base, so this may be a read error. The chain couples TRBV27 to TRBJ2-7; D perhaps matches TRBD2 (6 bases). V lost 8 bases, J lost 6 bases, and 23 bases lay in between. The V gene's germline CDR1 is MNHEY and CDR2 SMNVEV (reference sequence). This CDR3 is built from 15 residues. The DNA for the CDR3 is TGTGCCAGCTCCCGAACCCAGAGCGGGTTTGGCGAGCAGTACTTC. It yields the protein CASSRTQSGFGEQYF.

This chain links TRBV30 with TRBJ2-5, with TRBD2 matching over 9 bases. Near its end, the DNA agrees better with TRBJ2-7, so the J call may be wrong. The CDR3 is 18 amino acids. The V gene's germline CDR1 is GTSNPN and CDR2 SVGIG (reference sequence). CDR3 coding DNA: TGTGCCTGGAGTGTAAGGTGGCGCGGGAGGGGCGGCTCGTACGAGCAGTACTTC. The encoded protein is CAWSVRWRGRGGSYEQYF.

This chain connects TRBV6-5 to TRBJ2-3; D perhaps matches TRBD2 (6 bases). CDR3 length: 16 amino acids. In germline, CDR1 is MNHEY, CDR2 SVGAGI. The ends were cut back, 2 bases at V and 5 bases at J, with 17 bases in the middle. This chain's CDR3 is CASSYRGLLTRDTQYF. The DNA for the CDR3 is TGTGCCAGCAGTTACCGGGGGTTGTTAACGAGAGATACGCAGTATTTT.

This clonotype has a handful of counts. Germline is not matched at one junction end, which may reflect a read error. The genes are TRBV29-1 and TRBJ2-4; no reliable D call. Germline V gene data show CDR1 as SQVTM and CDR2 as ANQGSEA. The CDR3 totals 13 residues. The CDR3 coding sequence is TGCAGCGTTGAGGGGTTAACCAAAAACACTCAGTACTTC. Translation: CSVEGLTKNTQYF. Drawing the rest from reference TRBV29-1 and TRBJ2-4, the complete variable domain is SAVISQKPSRDICQRGTSLTIQCQVDSQVTMMFWYRQQPGQSLTLIATANQGSEATYESGFVIDKFPISRPNLTFSTLTVSNMSPEDSSIYLCSVEGLTKNTQYFGAGTRLSVL.

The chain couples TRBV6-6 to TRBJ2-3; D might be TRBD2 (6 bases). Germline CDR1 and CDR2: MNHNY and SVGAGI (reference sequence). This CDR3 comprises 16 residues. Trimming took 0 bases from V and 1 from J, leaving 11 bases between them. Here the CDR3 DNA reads TGTGCCAGCAGTTACTCGGCGGGATGGGGCACAGATACGCAGTATTTT. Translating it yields CASSYSAGWGTDTQYF.

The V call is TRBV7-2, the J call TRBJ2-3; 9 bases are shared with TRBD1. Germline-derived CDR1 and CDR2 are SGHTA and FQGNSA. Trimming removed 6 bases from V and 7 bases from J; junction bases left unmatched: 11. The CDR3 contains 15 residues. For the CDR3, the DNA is TGTGCCAGCAGACTCCGGGACAGGGTATTGCATACGCAGTATTTT. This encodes CASRLRDRVLHTQYF.

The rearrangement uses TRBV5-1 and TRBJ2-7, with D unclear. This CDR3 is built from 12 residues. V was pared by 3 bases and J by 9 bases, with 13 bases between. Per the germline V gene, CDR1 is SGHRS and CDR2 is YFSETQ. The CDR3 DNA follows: TGCGCCAGCAGCTCGGACCTTTCGACGCAGTACTTC. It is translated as CASSSDLSTQYF.

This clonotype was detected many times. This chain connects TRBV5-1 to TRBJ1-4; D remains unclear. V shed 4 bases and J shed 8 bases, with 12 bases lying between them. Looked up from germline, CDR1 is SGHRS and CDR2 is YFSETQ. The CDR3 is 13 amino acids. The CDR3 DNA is TGCGCCAGCAGCATCTATCGCGGGGAAAAACTGTTTTTT. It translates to CASSIYRGEKLFF.

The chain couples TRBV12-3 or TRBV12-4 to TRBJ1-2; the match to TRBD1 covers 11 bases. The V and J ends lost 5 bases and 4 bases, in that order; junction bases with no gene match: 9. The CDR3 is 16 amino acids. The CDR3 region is CASSPDRGQGTYGYTF. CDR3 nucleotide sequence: TGTGCCAGCAGTCCGGACAGGGGGCAGGGAACCTATGGCTACACCTTC.

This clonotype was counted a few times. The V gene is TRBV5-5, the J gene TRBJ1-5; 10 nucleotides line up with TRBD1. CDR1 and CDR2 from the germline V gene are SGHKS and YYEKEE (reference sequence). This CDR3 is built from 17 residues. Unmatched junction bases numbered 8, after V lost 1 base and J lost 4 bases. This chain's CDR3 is CASSLWDRGPSNQPQHF. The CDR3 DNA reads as TGTGCCAGCAGCTTGTGGGACAGGGGTCCCTCGAATCAGCCCCAGCATTTT. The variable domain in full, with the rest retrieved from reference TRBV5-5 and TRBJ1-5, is DAGVTQSPTHLIKTRGQQVTLRCSPISGHKSVSWYQQVLGQGPQFIFQYYEKEERGRGNFPDRFSARQFPNYSSELNVNALLLGDSALYLCASSLWDRGPSNQPQHFGDGTRLSIL.

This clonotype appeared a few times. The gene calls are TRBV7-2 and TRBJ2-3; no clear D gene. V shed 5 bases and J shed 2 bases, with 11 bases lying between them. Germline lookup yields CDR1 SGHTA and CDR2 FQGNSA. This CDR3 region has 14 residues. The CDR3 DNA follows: TGTGCCAGCAGCCACAGACTCGTCACAGATACGCAGTATTTT. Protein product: CASSHRLVTDTQYF.

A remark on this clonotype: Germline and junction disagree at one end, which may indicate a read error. The CDR3 protein is CATSDPGSHTDMQYF. The CDR3 DNA follows: TGTGCCACCAGTGACCCCGGGTCCCACACAGATATGCAGTATTTT. The genes are TRBV24-1 and TRBJ2-3, with D unresolved. Germline V gene data show CDR1 as KGHDR and CDR2 as SFDVKD. The CDR3 runs to 15 residues.

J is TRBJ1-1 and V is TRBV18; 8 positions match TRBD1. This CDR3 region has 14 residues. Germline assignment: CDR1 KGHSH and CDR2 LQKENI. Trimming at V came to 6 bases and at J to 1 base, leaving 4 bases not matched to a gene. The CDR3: CASSRQGSNTEAFF. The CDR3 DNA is TGTGCCAGCTCTCGACAGGGGTCGAACACTGAAGCTTTCTTT.

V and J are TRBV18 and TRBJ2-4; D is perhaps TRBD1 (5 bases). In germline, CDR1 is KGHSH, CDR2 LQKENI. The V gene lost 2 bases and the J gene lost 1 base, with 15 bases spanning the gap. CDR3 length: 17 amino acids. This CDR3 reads CASSPDRSPLAKNIQYF. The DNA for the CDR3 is TGTGCCAGCTCACCAGACAGAAGCCCTCTTGCCAAAAACATTCAGTACTTC.

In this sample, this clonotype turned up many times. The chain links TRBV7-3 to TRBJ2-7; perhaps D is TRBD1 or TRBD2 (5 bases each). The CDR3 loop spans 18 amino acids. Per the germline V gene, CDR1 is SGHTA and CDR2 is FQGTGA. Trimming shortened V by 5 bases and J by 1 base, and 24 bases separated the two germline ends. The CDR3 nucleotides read TGTGCCAGCAGCCCCCACACACCGCGCTCCGGGACGTCCTACGAGCAGTACTTC. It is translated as CASSPHTPRSGTSYEQYF.

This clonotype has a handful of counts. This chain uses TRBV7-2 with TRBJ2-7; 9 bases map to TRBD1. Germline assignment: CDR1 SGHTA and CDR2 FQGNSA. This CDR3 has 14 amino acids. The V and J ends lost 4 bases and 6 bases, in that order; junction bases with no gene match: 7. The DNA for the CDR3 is TGTGCCAGCAGCTCCCGGGACAGGGCCCGCGAGCAGTACTTC. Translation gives CASSSRDRAREQYF. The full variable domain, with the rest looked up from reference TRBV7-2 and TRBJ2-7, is GAGVSQSPSNKVTEKGKDVELRCDPISGHTALYWYRQSLGQGLEFLIYFQGNSAPDKSGLPSDRFSAERTGGSVSTLTIQRTQQEDSAVYLCASSSRDRAREQYFGPGTRLTVT.

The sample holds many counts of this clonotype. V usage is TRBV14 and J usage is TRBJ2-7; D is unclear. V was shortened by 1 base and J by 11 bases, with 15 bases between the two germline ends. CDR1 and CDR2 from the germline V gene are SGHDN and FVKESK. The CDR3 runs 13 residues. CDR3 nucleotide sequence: TGTGCCAGCAGCCAAGTGCGCCAGGAGCTAAAGTACTTC. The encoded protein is CASSQVRQELKYF.

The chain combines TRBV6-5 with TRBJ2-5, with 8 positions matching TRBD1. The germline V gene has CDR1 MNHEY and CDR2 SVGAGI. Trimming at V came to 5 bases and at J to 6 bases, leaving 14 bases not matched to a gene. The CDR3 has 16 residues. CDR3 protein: CASSPRQGQLTKTQYF. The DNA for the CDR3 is TGTGCCAGCAGTCCGAGACAGGGGCAGCTTACTAAGACCCAGTACTTC.

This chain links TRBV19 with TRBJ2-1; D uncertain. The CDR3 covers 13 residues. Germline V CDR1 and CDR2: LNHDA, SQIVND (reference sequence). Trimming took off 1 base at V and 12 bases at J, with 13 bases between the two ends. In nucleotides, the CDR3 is TGTGCCAGTAGTATAGGTTACGCCATGGGGCAGTTCTTC. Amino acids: CASSIGYAMGQFF.

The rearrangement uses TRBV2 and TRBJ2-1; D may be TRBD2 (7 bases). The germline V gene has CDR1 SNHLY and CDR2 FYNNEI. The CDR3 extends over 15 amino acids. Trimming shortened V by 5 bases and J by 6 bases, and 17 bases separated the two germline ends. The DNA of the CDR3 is TGTGCCAGCAGTCGAGAGGGGGACTACTCCAATGAGCAGTTCTTC. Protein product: CASSREGDYSNEQFF.